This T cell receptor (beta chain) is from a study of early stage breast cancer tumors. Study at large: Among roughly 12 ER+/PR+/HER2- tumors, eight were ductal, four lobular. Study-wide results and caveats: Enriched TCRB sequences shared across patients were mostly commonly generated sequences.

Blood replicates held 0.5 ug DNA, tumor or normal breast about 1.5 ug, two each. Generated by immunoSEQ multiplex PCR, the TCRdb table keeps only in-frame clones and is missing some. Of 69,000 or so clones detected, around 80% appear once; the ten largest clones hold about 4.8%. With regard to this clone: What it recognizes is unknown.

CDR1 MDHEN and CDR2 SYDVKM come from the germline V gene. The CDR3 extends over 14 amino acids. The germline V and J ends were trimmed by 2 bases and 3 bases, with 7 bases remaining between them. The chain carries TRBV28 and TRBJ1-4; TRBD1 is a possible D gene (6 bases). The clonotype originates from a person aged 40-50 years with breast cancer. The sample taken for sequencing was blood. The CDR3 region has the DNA TGTGCCAGCAGTTTAGCAGGGGCTAATGAAAAACTGTTTTTT. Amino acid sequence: CASSLAGANEKLFF.